This record concerns one TCR beta chain sequence. This CDR3 contains 15 residues. Trimming removed 4 bases from V and 2 bases from J, with 13 bases in between. Germline loops: CDR1 LNHDA, CDR2 SQIVND (reference sequence). Using immunoSEQ multiplex PCR, the repertoire was profiled, and TCRdb retains in-frame clones only, with some absent. This table holds under 7,500 clones, roughly 27% found once. These data come from a study of sequential checkpoint blockade in melanoma. Overall study: Both treatment sequences were followed by maintenance nivolumab.

Treatment noted: randomized to nivolumab then ipilimumab (arm A) or the reverse (arm B). Patients had received no earlier DNA-damaging chemotherapy. This sample comprised tumor tissue (inferred from file names), obtained from a patient given nivolumab and ipilimumab in sequence. The V and J genes are TRBV19 and TRBJ2-3; unclear D gene. This clonotype originated in a human donor with melanoma. In nucleotides, the CDR3 is TGTGCCAGTAGTAGCCGTGGTTCGACCACAGATACGCAGTATTTT. It yields the protein CASSSRGSTTDTQYF.